Each of the 7 T cell receptor beta chains below was sequenced from the same sample in a study of T cell repertoires in cytomegalovirus infection. The antigens these receptors bind are not known. One entry per CDR3 protein, called by TCRdb with MiXCR from the reads. This table holds about 700,000 distinct CDR3 sequences, roughly 30% found once. The sample in question was cultured PBMCs, obtained from culture after CMV antigen stimulation. Source of these receptors: a human donor in good health (CMV status not recorded). Some clones in this sample may be carry-over from other donors' samples.

This clonotype has at least ten counts. The CDR3: CASSVIGQGEKLFF. CDR3 nucleotide sequence: TGTGCCAGCAGCGTTATAGGACAGGGAGAAAAACTGTTTTTT. This chain uses TRBV11-2 with TRBJ1-4, with 8 nucleotides matching TRBD1. Germline CDR1 reads SGHAT; CDR2 reads FQNNGV. J lost 8 bases, V lost 5 bases, and 7 bases had no gene match. The CDR3 consists of 14 residues. Looking up the rest from reference TRBV11-2 and TRBJ1-4 gives the full variable domain: EAGVAQSPRYKIIEKRQSVAFWCNPISGHATLYWYQQILGQGPKLLIQFQNNGVVDDSQLPKDRFSAERLKGVDSTLKIQPAKLEDSAVYLCASSVIGQGEKLFFGSGTQLSVL.

This clonotype was detected only a few times. The chain employs TRBV6-2 or TRBV6-3 and TRBJ2-3; 12 bases align to TRBD2. CDR3 length: 14 residues. From germline, CDR1 is MNHEY and CDR2 SVGEGT. Trimming took 7 bases from V and 3 from J; bases not matched to a gene: 2. CDR3 sequence reads: CASIGTSGTDTQYF. CDR3 nucleotide sequence: TGTGCCAGCATCGGGACTAGCGGGACAGATACGCAGTATTTT.

The gene calls are TRBV19 and TRBJ2-3, with TRBD2 matching over 8 bases. Germline assignment: CDR1 LNHDA and CDR2 SQIVND (reference sequence). CDR3 length: 14 residues. J gave up 5 bases and V 4 bases, and 5 bases lay outside the gene matches. Written as DNA, the CDR3 is TGTGCCAGTAGTAGTGGCGCGGGAGGAGATACGCAGTATTTT. Translated, it gives CASSSGAGGDTQYF.

This clonotype was seen a handful of times. The chain employs TRBV15 and TRBJ1-1; the D is unclear. Germline CDR1 and CDR2: LNHNV and YYDKDF (reference sequence). This CDR3 comprises 12 residues. Trimming removed 7 bases at V and 4 bases at J, with 10 bases between. In DNA form, the CDR3 reads TGTGCCACCATGGGCCCCACCACTGAAGCTTTCTTT. As protein: CATMGPTTEAFF.

The chain carries TRBV20-1 and TRBJ2-3, with TRBD2 matching over 12 bases. V lost 4 bases to trimming and J lost 5 bases; unmatched junction nucleotides: 7. CDR3 length: 15 residues. The V gene's germline CDR1 is DFQATT and CDR2 SNEGSKA (reference sequence). Here the CDR3 reads CSAILAGGRGDTQYF. The DNA of the CDR3 is TGCAGTGCTATTCTAGCGGGGGGGCGTGGAGATACGCAGTATTTT.

This clonotype has a handful of counts. The rearrangement links TRBV18 to TRBJ2-1, with D uncertain. V lost 11 bases, J lost 2 bases, and 19 bases lay in between. Germline CDR1 KGHSH, CDR2 LQKENI. The CDR3 sequence is 15 residues long. CDR3 sequence reads: CAPPWETTTYNEQFF. CDR3 in DNA: TGTGCCCCCCCCTGGGAAACCACTACCTACAATGAGCAGTTCTTC.

A few counts support this clonotype. This chain uses TRBV18 with TRBJ2-7; D call uncertain. V shed 2 bases and J shed 7 bases, with 15 bases lying between them. Germline CDR1 and CDR2: KGHSH and LQKENI. CDR3 length: 14 amino acids. The CDR3 region is CASSPVRSRDEQYF. The CDR3 bases are TGTGCCAGCTCACCAGTTCGGTCCCGCGATGAGCAGTACTTC. Based on the CDR3 plus reference TRBV18 and TRBJ2-7, the full variable domain is NAGVMQNPRHLVRRRGQEARLRCSPMKGHSHVYWYRQLPEEGLKFMVYLQKENIIDESGMPKERFSAEFPKEGPSILRIQQVVRGDSAAYFCASSPVRSRDEQYFGPGTRLTVT.